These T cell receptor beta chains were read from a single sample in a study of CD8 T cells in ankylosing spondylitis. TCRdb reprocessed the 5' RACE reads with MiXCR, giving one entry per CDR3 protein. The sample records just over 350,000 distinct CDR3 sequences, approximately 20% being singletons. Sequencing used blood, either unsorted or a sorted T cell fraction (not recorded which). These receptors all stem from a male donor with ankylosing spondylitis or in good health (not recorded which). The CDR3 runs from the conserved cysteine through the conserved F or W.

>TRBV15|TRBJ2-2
CATSRDGTGGAGELFF
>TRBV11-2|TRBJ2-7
CASSSPRLTSGGPSYEQYF
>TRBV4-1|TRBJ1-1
CASSPHGGNTEAFF
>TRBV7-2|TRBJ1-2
CASSLSSRGQDGYTF
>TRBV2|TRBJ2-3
CASPTGGSSPDTQYF
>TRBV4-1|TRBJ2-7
CASSQDSRAVGEQYF
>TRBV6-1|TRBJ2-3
CASSPRDVTDTQYF
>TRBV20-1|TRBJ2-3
CSTPAGTGLTDTQYF
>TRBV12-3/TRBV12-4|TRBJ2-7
CASSPTGTGAYEQYF
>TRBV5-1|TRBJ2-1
CASGTLEGGGDEQFF
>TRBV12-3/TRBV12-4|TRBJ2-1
CASSLVLLINEQFF
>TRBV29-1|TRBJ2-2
CSVRGVPANTGELFF
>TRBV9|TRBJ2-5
CASSPSGGAVKETQYF
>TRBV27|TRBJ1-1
CASSLRQGLVNTEAFF
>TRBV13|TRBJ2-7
CASSLRSGVYYEQYF
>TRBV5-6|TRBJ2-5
CASSDAAGALKETQYF
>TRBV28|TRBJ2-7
CASSLTGDDYEQYF
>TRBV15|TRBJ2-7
CATSRDGLADEQYF
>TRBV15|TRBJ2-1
CATSRAGGGGNEQFF
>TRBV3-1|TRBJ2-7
CASTSGTGSPYEQYF
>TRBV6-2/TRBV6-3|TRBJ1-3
CASSYSEGNTIYF
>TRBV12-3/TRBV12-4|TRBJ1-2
CASRKGASGYTF
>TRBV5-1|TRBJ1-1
CASSSDVSTEAFF
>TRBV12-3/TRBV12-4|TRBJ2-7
CASSPSTVLSYEQYF
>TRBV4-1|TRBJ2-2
CASSPVPGRYGGELFF
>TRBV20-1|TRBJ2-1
CSARGADLGEQFF
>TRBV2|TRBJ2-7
CASRGDSSSYEQYF
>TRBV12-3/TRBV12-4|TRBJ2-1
CASSLSAGGGNEQFF
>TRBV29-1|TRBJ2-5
CSVSGEGTWETQYF
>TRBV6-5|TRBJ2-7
CASSYFTGDSYEQYF
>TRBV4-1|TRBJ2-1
CASSLGWGTYNEQFF
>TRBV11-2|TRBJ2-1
CASSPPPGYNEQFF
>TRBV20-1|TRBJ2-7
CSARVLGWYEQYF
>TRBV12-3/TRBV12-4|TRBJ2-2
CASRQQGGMDTGELFF
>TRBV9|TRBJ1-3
CASSGDGYSISGNTIYF
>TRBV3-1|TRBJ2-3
CASSLYRGSGGTDTQYF
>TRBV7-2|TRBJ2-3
CASSLSRGRGQYF
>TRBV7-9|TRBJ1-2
CASSAIGQGLYGYTF
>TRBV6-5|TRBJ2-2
CASSYLAGAPDTGELFF
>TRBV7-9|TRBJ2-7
CASSYRDSDHYEQYF
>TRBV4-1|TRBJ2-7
CASSQRVISYEQYF
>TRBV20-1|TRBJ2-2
CSAYNTGELFF
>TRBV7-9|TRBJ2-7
CASSPGQAFYERYF
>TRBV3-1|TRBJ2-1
CASSPLVHNEQFF
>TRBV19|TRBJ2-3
CASRDPWGLTDTQYF
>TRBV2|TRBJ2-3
CASSESSGEITDTQYF
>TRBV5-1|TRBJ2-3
CASRAFPQAQTGTDTQYF
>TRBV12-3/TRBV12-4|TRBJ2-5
CASSLEGYQETQYF
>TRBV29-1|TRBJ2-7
CSVVTKISVEQYF
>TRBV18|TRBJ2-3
CASSSGLEVAPDTQYF
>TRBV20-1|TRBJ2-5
CSACTGALWETQYF
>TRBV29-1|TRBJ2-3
CSVDRASTDTQYF
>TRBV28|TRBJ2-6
CASSWGTSVSGANVLTF
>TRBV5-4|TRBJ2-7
CASSPGFSPYEQYF
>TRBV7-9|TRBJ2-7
CASSLGTPLDEQYF